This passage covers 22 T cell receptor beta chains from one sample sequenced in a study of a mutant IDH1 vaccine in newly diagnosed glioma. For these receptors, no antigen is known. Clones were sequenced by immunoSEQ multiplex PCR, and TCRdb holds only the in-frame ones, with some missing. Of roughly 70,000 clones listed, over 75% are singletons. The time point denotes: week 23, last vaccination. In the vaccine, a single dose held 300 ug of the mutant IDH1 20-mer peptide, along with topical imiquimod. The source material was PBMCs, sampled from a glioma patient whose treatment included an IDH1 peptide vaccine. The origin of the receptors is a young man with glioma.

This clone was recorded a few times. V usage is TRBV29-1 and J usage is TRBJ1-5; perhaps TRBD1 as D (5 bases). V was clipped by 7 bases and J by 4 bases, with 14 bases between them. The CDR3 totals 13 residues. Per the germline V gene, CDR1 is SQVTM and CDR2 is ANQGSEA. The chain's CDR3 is CSASRGTNQPQHF. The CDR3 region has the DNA TGCAGCGCCTCTCGAGGGACGAATCAGCCCCAGCATTTT.

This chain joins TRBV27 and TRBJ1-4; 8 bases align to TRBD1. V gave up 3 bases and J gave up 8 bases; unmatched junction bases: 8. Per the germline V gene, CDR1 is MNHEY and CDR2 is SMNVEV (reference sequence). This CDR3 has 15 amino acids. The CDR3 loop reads CASSLGTGPGEKLFF. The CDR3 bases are TGTGCCAGCAGTTTGGGGACAGGACCGGGCGAAAAACTGTTTTTT.

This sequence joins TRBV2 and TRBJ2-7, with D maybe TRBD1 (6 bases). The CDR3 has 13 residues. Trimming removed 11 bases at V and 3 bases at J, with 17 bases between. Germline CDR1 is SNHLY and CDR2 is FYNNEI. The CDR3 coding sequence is TGTGCCGGAAACAGGGCAGTAAACTACGAGCAGTACTTC. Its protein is CAGNRAVNYEQYF.

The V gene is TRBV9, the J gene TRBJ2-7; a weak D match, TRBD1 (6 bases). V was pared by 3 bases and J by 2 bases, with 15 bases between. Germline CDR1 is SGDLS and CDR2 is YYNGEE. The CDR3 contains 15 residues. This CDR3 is CASSAMGGDTYEQYF. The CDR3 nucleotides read TGTGCCAGCAGCGCTATGGGTGGGGACACCTACGAGCAGTACTTC.

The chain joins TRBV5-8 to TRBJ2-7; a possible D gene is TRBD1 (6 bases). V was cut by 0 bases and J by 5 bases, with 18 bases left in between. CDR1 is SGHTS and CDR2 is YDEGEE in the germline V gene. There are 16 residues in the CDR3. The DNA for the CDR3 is TGTGCCAGCAGCTTGGCGTCGTGGGGACATTTCGACGAGCAGTACTTC. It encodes CASSLASWGHFDEQYF. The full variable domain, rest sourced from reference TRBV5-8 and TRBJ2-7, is EAGVTQSPTHLIKTRGQQATLRCSPISGHTSVYWYQQALGLGLQFLLWYDEGEERNRGNFPPRFSGRQFPNYSSELNVNALELEDSALYLCASSLASWGHFDEQYFGPGTRLTVT.

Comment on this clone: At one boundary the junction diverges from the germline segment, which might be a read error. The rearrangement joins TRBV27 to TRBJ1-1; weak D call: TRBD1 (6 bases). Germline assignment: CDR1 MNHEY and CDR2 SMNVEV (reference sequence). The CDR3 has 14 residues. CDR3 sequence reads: CASRLQGAYTEAFF. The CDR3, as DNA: TGTGCCAGCCGTTTACAGGGCGCCTACACTGAAGCTTTCTTT.

DNA of the CDR3: TGTGCCAGCAGCGTAGAGGGGGGACTCTCTGGAAACACCATATATTTT. Its protein product is CASSVEGGLSGNTIYF. This chain links TRBV9 with TRBJ1-3, with D perhaps TRBD1 (6 bases). Deletions cut 0 bases from V and 0 bases from J, with 10 bases between. The CDR3 extends over 16 amino acids. The germline V gene has CDR1 SGDLS and CDR2 YYNGEE.

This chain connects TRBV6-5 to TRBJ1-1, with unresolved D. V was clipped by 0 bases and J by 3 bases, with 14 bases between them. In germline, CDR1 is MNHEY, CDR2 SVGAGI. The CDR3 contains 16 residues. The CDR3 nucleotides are TGTGCCAGCAGTTACTCGACTTCCAGCGGGTACACTGAAGCTTTCTTT. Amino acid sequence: CASSYSTSSGYTEAFF.

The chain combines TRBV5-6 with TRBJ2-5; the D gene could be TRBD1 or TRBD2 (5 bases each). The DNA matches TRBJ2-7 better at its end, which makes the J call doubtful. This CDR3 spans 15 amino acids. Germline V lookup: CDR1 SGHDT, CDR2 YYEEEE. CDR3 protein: CASSQGEIEYYEQYF. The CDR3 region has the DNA TGTGCCAGCAGCCAAGGGGAGATAGAGTACTACGAGCAGTACTTC.

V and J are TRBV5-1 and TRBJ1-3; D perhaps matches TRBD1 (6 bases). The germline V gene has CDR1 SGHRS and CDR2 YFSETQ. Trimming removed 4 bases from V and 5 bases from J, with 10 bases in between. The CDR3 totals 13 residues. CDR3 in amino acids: CASSMDSRNTIYF. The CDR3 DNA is TGCGCCAGCAGCATGGACAGTAGAAACACCATATATTTT.

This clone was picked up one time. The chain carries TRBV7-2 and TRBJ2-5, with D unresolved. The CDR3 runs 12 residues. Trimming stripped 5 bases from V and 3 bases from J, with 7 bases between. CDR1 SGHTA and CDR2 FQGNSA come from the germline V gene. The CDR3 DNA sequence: TGTGCCAGCAGCCCCGCCAAAGAGACCCAGTACTTC. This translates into CASSPAKETQYF.

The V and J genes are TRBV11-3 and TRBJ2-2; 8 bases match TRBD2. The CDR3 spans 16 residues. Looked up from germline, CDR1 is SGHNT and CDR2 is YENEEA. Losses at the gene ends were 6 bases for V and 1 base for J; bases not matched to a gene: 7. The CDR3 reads CASSSIAGWNTGELFF. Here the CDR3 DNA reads TGTGCCAGCAGTTCAATAGCGGGGTGGAACACCGGGGAGCTGTTTTTT.

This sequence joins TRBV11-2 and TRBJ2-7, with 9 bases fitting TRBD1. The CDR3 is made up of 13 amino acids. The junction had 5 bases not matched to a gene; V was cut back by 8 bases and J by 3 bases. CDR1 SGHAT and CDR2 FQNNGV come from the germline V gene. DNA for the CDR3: TGTGCCAGCCGGGACAGGGTGGACTACGAGCAGTACTTC. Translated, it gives CASRDRVDYEQYF.

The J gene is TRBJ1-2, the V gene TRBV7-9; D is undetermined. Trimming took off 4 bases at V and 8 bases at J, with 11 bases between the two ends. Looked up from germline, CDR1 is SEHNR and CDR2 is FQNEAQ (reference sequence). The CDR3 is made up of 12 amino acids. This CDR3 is CASSYQKDGYTF. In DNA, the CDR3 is TGTGCCAGCAGCTATCAGAAAGACGGCTACACCTTC.

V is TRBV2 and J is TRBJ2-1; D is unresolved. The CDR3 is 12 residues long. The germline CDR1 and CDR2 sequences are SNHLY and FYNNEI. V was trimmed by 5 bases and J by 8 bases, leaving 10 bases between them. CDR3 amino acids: CASSPDSDEQFF. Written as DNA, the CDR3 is TGTGCCAGCAGTCCTGACTCCGATGAGCAGTTCTTC.

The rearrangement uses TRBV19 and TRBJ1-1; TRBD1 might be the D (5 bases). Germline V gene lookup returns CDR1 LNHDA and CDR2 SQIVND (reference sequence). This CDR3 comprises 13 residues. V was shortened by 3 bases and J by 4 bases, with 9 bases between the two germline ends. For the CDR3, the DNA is TGTGCCAGTAGTATTCTAAGGGGCACTGAAGCTTTCTTT. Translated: CASSILRGTEAFF.

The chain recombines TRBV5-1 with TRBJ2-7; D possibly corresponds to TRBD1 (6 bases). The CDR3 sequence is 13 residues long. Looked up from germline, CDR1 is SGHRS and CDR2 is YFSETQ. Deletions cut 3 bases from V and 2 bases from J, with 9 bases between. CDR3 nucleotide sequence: TGCGCCAGCAGCTCCGGACAGCCCTACGAGCAGTACTTC. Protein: CASSSGQPYEQYF.

The CDR3 region has the DNA TGCGCCAGCTCTTCGACAGGGGGGCCCAATGAAGACACCGGGGAGCTGTTTTTT. This encodes CASSSTGGPNEDTGELFF. This chain uses TRBV10-1 with TRBJ2-2; 9 bases fit TRBD1. The CDR3 loop spans 18 amino acids. V gave up 8 bases and J gave up 3 bases; unmatched junction bases: 16. CDR1 WNHNN and CDR2 SYGVQD come from the germline V gene (reference sequence).

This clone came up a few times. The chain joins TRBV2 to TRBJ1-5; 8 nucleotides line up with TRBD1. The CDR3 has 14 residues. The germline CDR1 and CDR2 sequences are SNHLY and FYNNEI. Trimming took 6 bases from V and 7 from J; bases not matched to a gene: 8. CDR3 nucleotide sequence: TGTGCCAGCAGGACAGGGGATTTACGACAGCCCCAGCATTTT. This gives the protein CASRTGDLRQPQHF.

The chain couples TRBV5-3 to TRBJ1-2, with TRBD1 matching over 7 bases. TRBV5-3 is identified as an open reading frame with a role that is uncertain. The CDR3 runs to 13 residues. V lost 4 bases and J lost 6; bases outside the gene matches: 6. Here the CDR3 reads CARSPQQGNGYTF. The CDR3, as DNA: TGTGCCAGAAGCCCTCAACAGGGGAATGGCTACACCTTC.

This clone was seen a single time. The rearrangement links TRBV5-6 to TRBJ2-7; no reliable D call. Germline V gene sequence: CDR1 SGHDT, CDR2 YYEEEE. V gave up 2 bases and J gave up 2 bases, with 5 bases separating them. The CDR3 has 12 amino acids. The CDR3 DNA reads TGTGCCAGCAGCTTTTCAGCCTACGAGCAGTACTTC. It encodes CASSFSAYEQYF.

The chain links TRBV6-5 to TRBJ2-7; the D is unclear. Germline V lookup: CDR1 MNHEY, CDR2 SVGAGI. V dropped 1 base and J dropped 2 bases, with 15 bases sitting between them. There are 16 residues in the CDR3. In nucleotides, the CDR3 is TGTGCCAGCAGTTACTATAGTGTGGCCAGACCCTACGAGCAGTACTTC. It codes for CASSYYSVARPYEQYF.